Listed below are T cell receptor beta chains from one sample, sequenced in a study of human T cells and chemical hapten exposure. TCRdb passed the RACE reads through MiXCR, listing each CDR3 protein once. The data show about 380,000 distinct CDR3 sequences, 4.5% to 5.5% seen once. Sequenced here: whole blood, sampled in connection with sensitization to the hapten diphenylcyclopropenone (DPC). All receptors derive from a woman in her forties or fifties with alopecia areata. Some clones in this sample may be carry-over from other donors' samples. The CDR3 runs from the conserved cysteine through the conserved F or W. A D gene is named only where the DNA matches it firmly. Clone size appears in some rows only: once, few, many, or a class for an expanded clone.

>TRBJ2-3|TRBV5-1|few|-
TGCGCCAGCAGCTTTGTGCGGGGTGGAGTTGATACGCAGTATTTT
CASSFVRGGVDTQYF
>TRBJ1-1|TRBV29-1|many|TRBD1
TGCAGCATTGACAGGGGGAACACTGAAGCTTTCTTT
CSIDRGNTEAFF
>TRBJ2-1|TRBV7-9|many|-
TGTGCCAGCAGCTTCCCCGGGACCCACAATGAGCAGTTCTTC
CASSFPGTHNEQFF
>TRBJ2-3|TRBV7-6|many|-
TGTGCCAGCAGCGTCTCCTTCGATACGCAGTATTTT
CASSVSFDTQYF
>TRBJ1-5|TRBV7-9|many|TRBD1
TGTGCCAGCAGCCCATCAGGGGGCCGACAGCCCCAGCATTTT
CASSPSGGRQPQHF
>TRBJ1-2|TRBV12-3/TRBV12-4|-|TRBD1
TGTGCCAGCAGTCCAAGGACAGGGGCCAACTATGGCTACACCTTC
CASSPRTGANYGYTF
>TRBJ2-3|TRBV6-6|many|-
TGTGCCAGCAGTTCCGGGGAAGATACGCAGTATTTT
CASSSGEDTQYF
>TRBJ2-2|TRBV3-1|few|TRBD2
TGTGCCAGCAGCCCTATAGCGGGGGACTTCACCGGGGAGCTGTTTTTT
CASSPIAGDFTGELFF
>TRBJ1-3|TRBV7-2|few|-
TGTGCCAGCAGCTTGCGGCAGGCGAGCTCTGGAAACACCATATATTTT
CASSLRQASSGNTIYF
>TRBJ1-1|TRBV6-2/TRBV6-3|many|-
TGTGCCAGCAAGAGACAGCTTAACACTGAAGCTTTCTTT
CASKRQLNTEAFF
>TRBJ1-5|TRBV7-9|-|-
TGTGCCAGCAGCCCCCTTAGGCCTCAGCCCCAGCATTTT
CASSPLRPQPQHF
>TRBJ2-3|TRBV20-1|few|-
TGCAGTGCTAGACGAGCGAACCCCAATACGCAGTATTTT
CSARRANPNTQYF
>TRBJ2-7|TRBV5-1|few|-
TGCGCCAGCAGCTCCCAAACCGGCACTAGCTCCTACGAGCAGTACTTC
CASSSQTGTSSYEQYF
>TRBJ1-1|TRBV28|-|TRBD1
TGTGCCACCGGGGGAGGACAGGGTCCGCGGACTGAAGCTTTCTTT
CATGGGQGPRTEAFF
>TRBJ2-1|TRBV7-2|many|TRBD2
TGTGCCAGCAGCTACCAGACTAGCGGGTTGAATGAGCAGTTCTTC
CASSYQTSGLNEQFF
>TRBJ2-1|TRBV14|many|-
TGTGCCAGCAGCCAAGAAGCACAGGGTATCCTAAGCAATGAGCAGTTCTTC
CASSQEAQGILSNEQFF
>TRBJ1-3|TRBV20-1|-|TRBD1
TGCAGTGCTAGCCCTCCGACAGGGGGTTACTCTGGAAACACCATATATTTT
CSASPPTGGYSGNTIYF
>TRBJ2-5|TRBV2|many|TRBD2
TGTGCCAGCAGGACGACTAGCGGGGGTGAGACCCAGTACTTC
CASRTTSGGETQYF
>TRBJ2-3|TRBV20-1|many|TRBD1
TGCAGTGCTAGAGATTTTCAATTAGGGGGCCGCACAGATACGCAGTATTTT
CSARDFQLGGRTDTQYF
>TRBJ1-2|TRBV7-2|few|-
TGTGCCTTACAGGCGGCAGGGGAAGGCTACACCTTC
CALQAAGEGYTF
>TRBJ1-1|TRBV5-1|-|TRBD1
TGCGCCAGCAGCTATCATGGACAGGGGGCCACTGAAGCTTTCTTT
CASSYHGQGATEAFF
>TRBJ2-5|TRBV5-1|-|-
TGCGCCAGCAGCTTGATTCCGCACGCCCAACAGGAGACCCAGTACTTC
CASSLIPHAQQETQYF
>TRBJ1-1|TRBV6-6|many|TRBD1
TGTGCCAGCAGCTACAGGGGAGGGTACACTGAAGCTTTCTTT
CASSYRGGYTEAFF
>TRBJ2-3|TRBV11-2|-|-
TGTGCCAGCAGCTCGTTCGGGGCGTCTAGGGCAAACCTTAAGACAGATACGCAGTATTTT
CASSSFGASRANLKTDTQYF
>TRBJ2-5|TRBV7-2|many|TRBD2
TGTGCCAGCAGCCCAGGGGAGCGGGGGGGCCAGAAGACCCAGTACTTC
CASSPGERGGQKTQYF
>TRBJ2-6|TRBV7-6|many|-
TGTGCCAGCAGCTTAGGGGCCACAGGGTCTGGGGCCAACGTCCTGACTTTC
CASSLGATGSGANVLTF
>TRBJ2-7|TRBV7-2|-|-
TGTGCCAGCAGCTTAGAGCTAGGGAACTACGAGCAGTACTTC
CASSLELGNYEQYF
>TRBJ1-5|TRBV27|-|TRBD1
TGTGCCAGCAGTGGGACAGGGAGGATTAGCAATCAGCCCCAGCATTTT
CASSGTGRISNQPQHF
>TRBJ2-1|TRBV27|many|-
TGTGCCAGCAGTTATCCGGGATCGGCTGAGCAGTTCTTC
CASSYPGSAEQFF
>TRBJ2-3|TRBV10-3|few|TRBD1
TGTGCCATCAGTGACCAGACAGGGGCCAGCACAGATACGCAGTATTTT
CAISDQTGASTDTQYF
>TRBJ1-5|TRBV7-8|many|TRBD1
TGTGCCAGCAGCCCACAACGGACAGGGCGCAATCAGCCCCAGCATTTT
CASSPQRTGRNQPQHF
>TRBJ2-3|TRBV29-1|many|-
TGCAGCGAAGAGATGGCAGGGCGGACAGATACGCAGTATTTT
CSEEMAGRTDTQYF
>TRBJ2-7|TRBV20-1|-|TRBD2
TGCAGTGCTAAGGCGGTAGCGGGAGTCTACGAGCAGTACTTC
CSAKAVAGVYEQYF
>TRBJ2-7|TRBV6-5|many|-
TGTGCCAGCAGCCCCAGCCAGTCGTACGAGCAGTACTTC
CASSPSQSYEQYF
>TRBJ2-7|TRBV20-1|few|TRBD1
TGCAGTGCTGACGACAGGGACCGCTCCTACGAGCAGTACTTC
CSADDRDRSYEQYF
>TRBJ1-5|TRBV6-5|many|TRBD1
TGTGCCAGCAGTAAAGGGGGCATACCCAATCAGCCCCAGCATTTT
CASSKGGIPNQPQHF
>TRBJ2-5|TRBV14|-|-
TGTGCCAGCAGCCAGCGTGTGAGGGGGCAAGAGACCCAGTACTTC
CASSQRVRGQETQYF